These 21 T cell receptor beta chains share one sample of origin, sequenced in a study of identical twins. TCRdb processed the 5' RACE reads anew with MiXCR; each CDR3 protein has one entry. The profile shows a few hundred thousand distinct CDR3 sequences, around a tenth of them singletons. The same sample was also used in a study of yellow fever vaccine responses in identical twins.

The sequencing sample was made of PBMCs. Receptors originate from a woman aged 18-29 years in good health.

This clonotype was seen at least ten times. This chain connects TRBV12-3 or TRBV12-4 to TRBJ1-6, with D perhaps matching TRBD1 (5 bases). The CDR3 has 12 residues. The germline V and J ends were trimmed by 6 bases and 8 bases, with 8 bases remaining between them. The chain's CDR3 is CASSPRDSPLHF. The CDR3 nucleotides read TGTGCCAGCAGCCCCAGGGATTCACCCCTCCACTTT.

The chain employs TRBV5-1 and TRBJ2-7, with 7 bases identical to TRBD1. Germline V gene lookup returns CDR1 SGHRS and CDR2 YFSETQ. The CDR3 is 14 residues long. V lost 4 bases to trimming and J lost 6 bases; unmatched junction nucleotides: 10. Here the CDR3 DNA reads TGCGCCAGCAGCGCAGGACAGGCCGACGGCGAGCAGTACTTC. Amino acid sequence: CASSAGQADGEQYF.

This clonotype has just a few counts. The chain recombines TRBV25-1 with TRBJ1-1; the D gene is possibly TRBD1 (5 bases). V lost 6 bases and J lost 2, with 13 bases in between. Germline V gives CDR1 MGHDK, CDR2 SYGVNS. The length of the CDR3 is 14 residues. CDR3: CASRNSGLNTEAFF. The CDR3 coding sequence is TGTGCCAGCAGGAACTCAGGGCTAAACACTGAAGCTTTCTTT.

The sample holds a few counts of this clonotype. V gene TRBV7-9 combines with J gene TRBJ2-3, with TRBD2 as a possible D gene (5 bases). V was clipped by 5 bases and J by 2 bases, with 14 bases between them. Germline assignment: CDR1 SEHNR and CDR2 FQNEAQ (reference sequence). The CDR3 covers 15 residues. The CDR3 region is CASSPASFHTDTQYF. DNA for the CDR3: TGTGCCAGCAGCCCAGCTAGCTTCCACACAGATACGCAGTATTTT.

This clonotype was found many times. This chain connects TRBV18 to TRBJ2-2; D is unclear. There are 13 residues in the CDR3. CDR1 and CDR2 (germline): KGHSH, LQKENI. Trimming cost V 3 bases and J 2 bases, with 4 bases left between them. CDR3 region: CASSPDNTGELFF. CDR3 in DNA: TGTGCCAGCTCACCGGACAACACCGGGGAGCTGTTTTTT.

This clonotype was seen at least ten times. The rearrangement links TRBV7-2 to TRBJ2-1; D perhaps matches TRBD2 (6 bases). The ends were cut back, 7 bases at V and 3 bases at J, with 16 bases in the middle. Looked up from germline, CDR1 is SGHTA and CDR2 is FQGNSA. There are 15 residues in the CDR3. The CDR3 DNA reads TGTGCCAGCACGAAAGCCCCGGGGGTCTACAATGAGCAGTTCTTC. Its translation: CASTKAPGVYNEQFF. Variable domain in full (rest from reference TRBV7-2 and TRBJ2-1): GAGVSQSPSNKVTEKGKDVELRCDPISGHTALYWYRQSLGQGLEFLIYFQGNSAPDKSGLPSDRFSAERTGGSVSTLTIQRTQQEDSAVYLCASTKAPGVYNEQFFGPGTRLTVL.

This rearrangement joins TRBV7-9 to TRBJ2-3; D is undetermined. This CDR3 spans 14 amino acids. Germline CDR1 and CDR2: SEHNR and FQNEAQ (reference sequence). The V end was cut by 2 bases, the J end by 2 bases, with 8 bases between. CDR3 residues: CASSLRVATDTQYF. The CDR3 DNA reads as TGTGCCAGCAGCTTACGCGTGGCCACAGATACGCAGTATTTT.

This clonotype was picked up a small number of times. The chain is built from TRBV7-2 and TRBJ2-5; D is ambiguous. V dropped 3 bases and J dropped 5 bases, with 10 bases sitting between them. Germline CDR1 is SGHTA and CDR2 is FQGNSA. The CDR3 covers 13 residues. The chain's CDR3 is CASSFPGVETQYF. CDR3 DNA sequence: TGTGCCAGCAGCTTCCCGGGCGTGGAGACCCAGTACTTC.

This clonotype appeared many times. CDR3 bases: TGCGCCAGCAGCCCAACACAGGGGAGGGATACGCAGTATTTT. As protein: CASSPTQGRDTQYF. The V call is TRBV5-1, the J call TRBJ2-3; weak D call: TRBD1 (7 bases). The germline V gene encodes CDR1 SGHRS and CDR2 YFSETQ. The CDR3 consists of 14 residues. Between the trimmed V and J ends, which lost 4 bases and 6 bases, there was a span of 15 bases.

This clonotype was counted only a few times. This CDR3 is CASSDGGSRADTQYF. CDR3 in DNA: TGTGCCAGCAGCGACGGCGGGTCGAGGGCAGATACGCAGTATTTT. This chain links TRBV7-2 with TRBJ2-3, with D possibly TRBD2 on 5 matching bases. CDR1 and CDR2 from the germline V gene are SGHTA and FQGNSA. This CDR3 is built from 15 residues. Trimming pared 5 bases from V and 4 bases from J, leaving 16 bases between.

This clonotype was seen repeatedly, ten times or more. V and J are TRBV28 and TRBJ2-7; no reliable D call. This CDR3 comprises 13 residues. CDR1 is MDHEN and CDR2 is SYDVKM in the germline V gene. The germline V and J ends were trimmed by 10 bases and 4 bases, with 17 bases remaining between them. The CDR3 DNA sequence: TGTGCCATCACTTCGGGCATCTCTTACGAGCAGTACTTC. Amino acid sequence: CAITSGISYEQYF.

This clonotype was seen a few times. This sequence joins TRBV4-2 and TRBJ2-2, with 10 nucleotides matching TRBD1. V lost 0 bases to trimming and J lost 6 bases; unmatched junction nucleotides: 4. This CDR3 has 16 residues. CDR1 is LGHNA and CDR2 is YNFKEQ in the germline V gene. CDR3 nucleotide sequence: TGTGCCAGCAGCCAAGAAGGACAGGGGGTCCCCGGGGAGCTGTTTTTT. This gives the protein CASSQEGQGVPGELFF.

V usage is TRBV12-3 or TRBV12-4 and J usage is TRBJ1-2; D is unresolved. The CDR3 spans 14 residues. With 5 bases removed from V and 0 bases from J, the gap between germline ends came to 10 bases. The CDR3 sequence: CASSPVGANYGYTF. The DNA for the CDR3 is TGTGCCAGCAGTCCCGTGGGAGCTAACTATGGCTACACCTTC.

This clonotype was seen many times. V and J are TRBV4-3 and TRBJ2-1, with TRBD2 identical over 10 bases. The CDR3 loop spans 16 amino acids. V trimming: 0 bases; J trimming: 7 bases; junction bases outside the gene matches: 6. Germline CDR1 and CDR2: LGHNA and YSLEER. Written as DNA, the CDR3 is TGCGCCAGCAGCCAAGAGAGCGGGAGGGCCGCAAATGAGCAGTTCTTC. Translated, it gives CASSQESGRAANEQFF.

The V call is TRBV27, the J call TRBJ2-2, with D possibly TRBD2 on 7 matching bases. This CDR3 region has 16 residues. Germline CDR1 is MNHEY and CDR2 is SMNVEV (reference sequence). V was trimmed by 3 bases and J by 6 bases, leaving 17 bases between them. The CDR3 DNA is TGTGCCAGCAGTTTTTATTTCTTGGGGGGGCCCGGGGAGCTGTTTTTT. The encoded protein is CASSFYFLGGPGELFF.

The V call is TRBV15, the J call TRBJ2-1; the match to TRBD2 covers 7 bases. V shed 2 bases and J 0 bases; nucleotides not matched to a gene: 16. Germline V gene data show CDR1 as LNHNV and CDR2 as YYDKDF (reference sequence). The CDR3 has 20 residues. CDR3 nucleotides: TGTGCCACCAGCAGAAACCCGGGAGGCGGGAGCGTGGGCTCCTACAATGAGCAGTTCTTC. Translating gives CATSRNPGGGSVGSYNEQFF.

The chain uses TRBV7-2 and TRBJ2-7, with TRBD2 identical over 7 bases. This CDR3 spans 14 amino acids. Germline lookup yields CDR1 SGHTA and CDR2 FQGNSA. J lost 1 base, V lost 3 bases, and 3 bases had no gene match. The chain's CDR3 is CASSFPGGSYEQYF. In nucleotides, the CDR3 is TGTGCCAGCAGCTTCCCCGGGGGGTCCTACGAGCAGTACTTC.

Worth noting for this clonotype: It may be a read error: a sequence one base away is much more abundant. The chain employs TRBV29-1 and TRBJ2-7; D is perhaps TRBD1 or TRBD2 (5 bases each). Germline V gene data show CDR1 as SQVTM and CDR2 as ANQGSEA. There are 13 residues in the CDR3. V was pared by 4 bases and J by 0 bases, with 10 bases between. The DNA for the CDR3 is TGCAGCGTTGGGGACGGAAACTCCTACGAGCAGTACTTC. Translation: CSVGDGNSYEQYF.

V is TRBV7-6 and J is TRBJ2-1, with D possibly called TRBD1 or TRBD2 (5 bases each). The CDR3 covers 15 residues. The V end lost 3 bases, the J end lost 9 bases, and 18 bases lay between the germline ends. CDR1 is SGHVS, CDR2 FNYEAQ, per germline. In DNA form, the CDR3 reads TGTGCCAGCAGCTTTACGACAGACATCGCGGGTGAGCAGTTCTTC. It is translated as CASSFTTDIAGEQFF.

The CDR3 loop is CASSPRTGGWEQYF. For the CDR3, the DNA is TGTGCCAGCAGCCCCCGTACAGGGGGTTGGGAGCAGTACTTC. The rearrangement joins TRBV7-8 to TRBJ2-7, with TRBD1 matching over 8 bases. Germline CDR1 reads SGHVS; CDR2 reads FQNEAQ. This CDR3 has 14 residues. V lost 5 bases, J lost 7 bases, and 10 bases stayed unmatched.

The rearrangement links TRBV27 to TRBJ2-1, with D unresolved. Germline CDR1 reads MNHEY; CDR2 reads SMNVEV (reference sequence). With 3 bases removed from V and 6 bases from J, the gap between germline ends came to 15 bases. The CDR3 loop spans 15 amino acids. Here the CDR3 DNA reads TGTGCCAGCAGTTTGGTCCTTTCCCAGGCCAATGAGCAGTTCTTC. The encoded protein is CASSLVLSQANEQFF.